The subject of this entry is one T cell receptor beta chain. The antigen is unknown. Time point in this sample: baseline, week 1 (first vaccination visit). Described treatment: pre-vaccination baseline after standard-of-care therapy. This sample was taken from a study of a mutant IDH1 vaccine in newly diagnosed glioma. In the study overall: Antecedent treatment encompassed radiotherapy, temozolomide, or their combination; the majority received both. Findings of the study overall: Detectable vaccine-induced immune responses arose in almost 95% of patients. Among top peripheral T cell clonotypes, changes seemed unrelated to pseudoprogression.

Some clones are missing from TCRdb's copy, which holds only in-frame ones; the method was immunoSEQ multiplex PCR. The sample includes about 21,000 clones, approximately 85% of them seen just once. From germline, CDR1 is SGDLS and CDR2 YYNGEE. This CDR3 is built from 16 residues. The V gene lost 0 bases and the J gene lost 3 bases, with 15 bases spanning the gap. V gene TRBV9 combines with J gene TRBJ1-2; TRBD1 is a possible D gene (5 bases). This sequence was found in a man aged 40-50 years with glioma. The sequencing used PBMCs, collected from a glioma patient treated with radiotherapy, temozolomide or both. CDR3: CASSVGIGEAHYGYTF. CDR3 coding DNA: TGTGCCAGCAGCGTAGGGATAGGGGAGGCTCACTATGGCTACACCTTC. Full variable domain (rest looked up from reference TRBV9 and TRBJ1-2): DSGVTQTPKHLITATGQRVTLRCSPRSGDLSVYWYQQSLDQGLQFLIQYYNGEERAKGNILERFSAQQFPDLHSELNLSSLELGDSALYFCASSVGIGEAHYGYTFGSGTRLTVV.